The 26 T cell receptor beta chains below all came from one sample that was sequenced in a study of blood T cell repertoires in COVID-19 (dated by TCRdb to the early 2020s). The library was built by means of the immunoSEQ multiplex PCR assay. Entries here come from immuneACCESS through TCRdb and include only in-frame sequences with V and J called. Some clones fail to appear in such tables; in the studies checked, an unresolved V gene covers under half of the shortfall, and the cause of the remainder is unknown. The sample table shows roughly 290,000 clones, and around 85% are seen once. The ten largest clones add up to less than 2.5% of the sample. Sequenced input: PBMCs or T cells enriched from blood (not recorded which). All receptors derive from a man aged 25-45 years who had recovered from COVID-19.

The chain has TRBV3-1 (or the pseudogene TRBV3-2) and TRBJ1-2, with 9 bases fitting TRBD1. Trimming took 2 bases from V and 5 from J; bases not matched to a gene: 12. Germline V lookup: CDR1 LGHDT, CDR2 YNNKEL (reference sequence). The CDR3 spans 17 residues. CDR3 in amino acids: CASSQSSTGGATYGYTF. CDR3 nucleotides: TGTGCCAGCAGCCAATCCTCGACAGGGGGGGCGACTTATGGCTACACCTTC.

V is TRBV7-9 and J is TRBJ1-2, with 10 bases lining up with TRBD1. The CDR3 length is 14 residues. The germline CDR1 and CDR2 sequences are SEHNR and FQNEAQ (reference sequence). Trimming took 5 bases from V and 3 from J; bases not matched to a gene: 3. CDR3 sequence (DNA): TGTGCCAGCAGCGTCGGGACAGGGGACTATGGCTACACCTTC. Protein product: CASSVGTGDYGYTF.

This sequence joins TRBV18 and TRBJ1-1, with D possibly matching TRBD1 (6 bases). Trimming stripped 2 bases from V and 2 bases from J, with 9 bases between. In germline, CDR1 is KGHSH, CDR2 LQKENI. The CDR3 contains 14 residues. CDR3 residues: CASSPKTGNTEAFF. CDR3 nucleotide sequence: TGTGCCAGCTCACCAAAGACAGGAAACACTGAAGCTTTCTTT.

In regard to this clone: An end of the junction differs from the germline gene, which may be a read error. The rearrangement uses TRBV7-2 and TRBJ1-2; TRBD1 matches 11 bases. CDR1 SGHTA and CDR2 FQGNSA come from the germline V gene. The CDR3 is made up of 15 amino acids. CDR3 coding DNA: TGTGCCAGCAGCCCCTCTTACCGGGACAGGGGGTCTCTCAAATTC. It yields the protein CASSPSYRDRGSLKF.

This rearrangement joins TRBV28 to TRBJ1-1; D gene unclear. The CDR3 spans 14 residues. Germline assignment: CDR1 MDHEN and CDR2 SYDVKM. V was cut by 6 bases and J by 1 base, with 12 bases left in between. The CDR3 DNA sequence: TGTGCCAGCAGGGGAGGGCCGGCGAACACTGAAGCTTTCTTT. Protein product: CASRGGPANTEAFF.

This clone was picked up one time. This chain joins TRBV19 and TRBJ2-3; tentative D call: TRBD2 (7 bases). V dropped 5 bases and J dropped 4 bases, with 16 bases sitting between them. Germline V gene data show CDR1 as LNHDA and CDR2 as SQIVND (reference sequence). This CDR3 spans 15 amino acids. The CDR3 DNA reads TGTGCCAGTAGTGCTACCGGGGGGCCGCCAGATACGCAGTATTTT. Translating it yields CASSATGGPPDTQYF.

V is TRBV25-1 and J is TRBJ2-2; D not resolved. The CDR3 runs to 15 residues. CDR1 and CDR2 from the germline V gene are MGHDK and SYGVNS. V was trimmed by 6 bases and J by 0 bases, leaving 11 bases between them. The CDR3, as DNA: TGTGCCAGCAGCCCCCCAGTTACGAACACCGGGGAGCTGTTTTTT. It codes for CASSPPVTNTGELFF.

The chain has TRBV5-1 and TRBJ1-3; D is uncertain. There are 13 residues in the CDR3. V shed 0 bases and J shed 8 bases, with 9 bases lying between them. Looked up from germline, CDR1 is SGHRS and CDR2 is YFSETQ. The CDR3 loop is CASSLEQPDTIYF. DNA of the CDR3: TGCGCCAGCAGCTTGGAGCAACCGGACACCATATATTTT.

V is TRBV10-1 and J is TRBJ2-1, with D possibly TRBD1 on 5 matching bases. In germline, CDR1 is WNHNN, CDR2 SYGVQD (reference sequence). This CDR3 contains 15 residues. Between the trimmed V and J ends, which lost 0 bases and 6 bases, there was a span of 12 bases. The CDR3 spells CASSESIGRVNEQFF. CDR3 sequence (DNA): TGCGCCAGCAGTGAGTCGATTGGCAGGGTCAATGAGCAGTTCTTC.

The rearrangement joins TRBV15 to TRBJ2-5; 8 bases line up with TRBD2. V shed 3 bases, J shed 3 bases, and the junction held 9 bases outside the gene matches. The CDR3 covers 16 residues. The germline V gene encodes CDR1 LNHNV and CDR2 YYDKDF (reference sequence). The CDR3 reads CATSRIMRGVEETQYF. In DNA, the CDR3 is TGTGCCACCAGCAGGATCATGCGGGGGGTAGAAGAGACCCAGTACTTC.

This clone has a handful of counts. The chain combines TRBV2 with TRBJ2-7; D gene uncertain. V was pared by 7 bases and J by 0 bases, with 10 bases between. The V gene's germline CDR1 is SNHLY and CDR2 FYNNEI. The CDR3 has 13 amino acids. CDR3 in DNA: TGTGCCAGCAATGGAGTTTTCTCCTACGAGCAGTACTTC. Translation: CASNGVFSYEQYF.

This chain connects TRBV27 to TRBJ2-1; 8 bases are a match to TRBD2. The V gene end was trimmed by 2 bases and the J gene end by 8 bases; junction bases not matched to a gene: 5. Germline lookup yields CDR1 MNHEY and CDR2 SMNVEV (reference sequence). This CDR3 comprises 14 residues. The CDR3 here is CASSLAGGQDEQFF. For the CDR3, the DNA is TGTGCCAGCAGTTTAGCGGGGGGCCAGGATGAGCAGTTCTTC.

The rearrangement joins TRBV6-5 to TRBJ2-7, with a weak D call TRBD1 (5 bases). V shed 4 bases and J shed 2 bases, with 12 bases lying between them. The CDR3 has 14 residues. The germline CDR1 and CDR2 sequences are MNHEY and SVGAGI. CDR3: CASSSRVGPYEQYF. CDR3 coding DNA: TGTGCCAGCAGTTCAAGGGTGGGGCCCTACGAGCAGTACTTC.

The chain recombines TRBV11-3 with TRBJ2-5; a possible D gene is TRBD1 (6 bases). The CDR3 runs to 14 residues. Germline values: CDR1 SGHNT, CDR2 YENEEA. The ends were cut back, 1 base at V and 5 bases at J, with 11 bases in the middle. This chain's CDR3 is CASSLGGDIETQYF. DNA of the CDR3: TGTGCCAGCAGCTTAGGAGGGGACATTGAGACCCAGTACTTC.

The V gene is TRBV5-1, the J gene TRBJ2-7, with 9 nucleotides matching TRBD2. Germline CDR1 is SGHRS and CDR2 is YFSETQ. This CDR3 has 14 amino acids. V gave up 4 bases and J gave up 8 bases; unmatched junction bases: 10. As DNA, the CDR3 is TGCGCCAGCAGCACCGGGACTAGCCCAGGGAAGCAGTACTTC. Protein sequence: CASSTGTSPGKQYF. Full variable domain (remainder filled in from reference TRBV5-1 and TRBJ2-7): KAGVTQTPRYLIKTRGQQVTLSCSPISGHRSVSWYQQTPGQGLQFLFEYFSETQRNKGNFPGRFSGRQFSNSRSEMNVSTLELGDSALYLCASSTGTSPGKQYFGPGTRLTVT.

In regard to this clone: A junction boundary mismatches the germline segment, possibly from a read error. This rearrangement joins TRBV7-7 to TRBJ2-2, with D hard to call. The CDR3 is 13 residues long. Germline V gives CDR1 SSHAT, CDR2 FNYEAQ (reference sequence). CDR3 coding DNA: TGTGCTAGCAGCTTAGAACTAACCGGGGAGCTGTTTTTT. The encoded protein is CASSLELTGELFF.

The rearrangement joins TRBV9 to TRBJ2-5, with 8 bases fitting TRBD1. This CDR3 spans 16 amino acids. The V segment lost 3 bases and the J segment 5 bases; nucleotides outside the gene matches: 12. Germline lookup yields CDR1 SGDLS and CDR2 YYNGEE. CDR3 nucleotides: TGTGCCAGCAGCGGACCGACGACAGGGGAGGAGGAGACCCAGTACTTC. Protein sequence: CASSGPTTGEEETQYF.

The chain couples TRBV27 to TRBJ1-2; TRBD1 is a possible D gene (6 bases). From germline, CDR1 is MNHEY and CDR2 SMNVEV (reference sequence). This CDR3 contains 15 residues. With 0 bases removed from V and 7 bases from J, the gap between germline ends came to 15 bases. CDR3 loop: CASSLSFGGAGGYTF. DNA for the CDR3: TGTGCCAGCAGTTTATCGTTTGGGGGGGCTGGTGGCTACACCTTC.

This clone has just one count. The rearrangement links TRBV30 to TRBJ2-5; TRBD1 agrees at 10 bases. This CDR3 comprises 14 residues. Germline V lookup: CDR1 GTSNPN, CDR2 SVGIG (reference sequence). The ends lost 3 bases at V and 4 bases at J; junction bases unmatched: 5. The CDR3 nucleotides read TGTGCCTGGAGAAAGACAGGGGGCCCAGAGACCCAGTACTTC. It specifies CAWRKTGGPETQYF.

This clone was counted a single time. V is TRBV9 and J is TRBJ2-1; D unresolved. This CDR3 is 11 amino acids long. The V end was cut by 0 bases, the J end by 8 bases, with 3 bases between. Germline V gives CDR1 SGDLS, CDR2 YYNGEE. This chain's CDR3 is CASSVAYEQFF. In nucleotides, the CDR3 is TGTGCCAGCAGCGTAGCGTATGAGCAGTTCTTC.

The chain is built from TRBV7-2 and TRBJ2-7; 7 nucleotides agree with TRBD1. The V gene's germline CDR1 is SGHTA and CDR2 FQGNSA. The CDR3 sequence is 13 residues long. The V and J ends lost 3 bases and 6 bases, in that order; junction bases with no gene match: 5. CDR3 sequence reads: CASSFTGVGEQYF. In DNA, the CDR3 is TGTGCCAGCAGCTTTACAGGGGTCGGCGAGCAGTACTTC.

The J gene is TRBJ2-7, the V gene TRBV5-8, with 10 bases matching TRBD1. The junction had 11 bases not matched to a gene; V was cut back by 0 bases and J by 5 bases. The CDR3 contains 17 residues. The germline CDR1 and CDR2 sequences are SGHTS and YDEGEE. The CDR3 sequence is CASSLVLVGDRGNEQYF. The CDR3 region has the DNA TGTGCCAGCAGCTTGGTCCTCGTAGGGGACAGGGGAAACGAGCAGTACTTC.

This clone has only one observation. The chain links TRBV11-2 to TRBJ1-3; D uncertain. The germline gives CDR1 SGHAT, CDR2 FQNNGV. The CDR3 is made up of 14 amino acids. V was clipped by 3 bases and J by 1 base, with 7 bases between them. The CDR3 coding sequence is TGTGCCAGCAGCTTTGCAGTATCTGGAAACACCATATATTTT. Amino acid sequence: CASSFAVSGNTIYF.

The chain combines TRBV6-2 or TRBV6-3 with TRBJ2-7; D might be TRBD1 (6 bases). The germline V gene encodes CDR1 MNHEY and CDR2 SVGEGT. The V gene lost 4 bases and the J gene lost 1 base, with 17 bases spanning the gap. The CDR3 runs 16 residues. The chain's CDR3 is CASSWREGGVSYEQYF. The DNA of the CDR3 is TGTGCCAGCAGTTGGCGTGAAGGGGGAGTTTCCTACGAGCAGTACTTC.

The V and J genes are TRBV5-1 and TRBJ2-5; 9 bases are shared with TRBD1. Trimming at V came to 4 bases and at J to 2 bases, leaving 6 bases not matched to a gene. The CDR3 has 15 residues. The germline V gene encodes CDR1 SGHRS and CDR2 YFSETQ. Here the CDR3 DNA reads TGCGCCAGCAGCACACAGGGGGCGGTGCAAGAGACCCAGTACTTC. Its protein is CASSTQGAVQETQYF.

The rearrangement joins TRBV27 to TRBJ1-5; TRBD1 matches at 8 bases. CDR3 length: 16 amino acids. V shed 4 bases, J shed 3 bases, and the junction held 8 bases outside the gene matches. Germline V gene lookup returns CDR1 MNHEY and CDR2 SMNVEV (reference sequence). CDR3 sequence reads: CASSSKDRAYNQPQHF. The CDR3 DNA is TGTGCCAGCAGTTCCAAGGACAGGGCCTACAATCAGCCCCAGCATTTT.